Listed here is a single T cell receptor (beta chain). This table comes from immunoSEQ multiplex PCR, and its TCRdb copy is limited to in-frame clones, with some not included. The sample lists about 180,000 clones, 60% to 85% occurring once. This sample was taken from a study of blood T cell repertoires in COVID-19. About the study: Some COVID-19 samples were acute and others convalescent; all came from the United States, Italy and Spain.

The Seattle site enrolled patients during active infection and followed them longitudinally. CDR3 length: 15 amino acids. CDR1 and CDR2 from the germline V gene are SGHAT and FQNNGV. With 7 bases clipped from V and 6 bases from J, the junction kept 12 bases outside the gene matches. The specimen was peripheral blood. The receptor's source is a woman in her sixties or seventies with COVID-19, enrolled during active disease. The chain carries TRBV11-2 and TRBJ2-1; 7 nucleotides agree with TRBD2. The CDR3 coding sequence is TGTGCCAGCACCACAAGGGCTAGCGGTACCAATGAGCAGTTCTTC. It yields the protein CASTTRASGTNEQFF.